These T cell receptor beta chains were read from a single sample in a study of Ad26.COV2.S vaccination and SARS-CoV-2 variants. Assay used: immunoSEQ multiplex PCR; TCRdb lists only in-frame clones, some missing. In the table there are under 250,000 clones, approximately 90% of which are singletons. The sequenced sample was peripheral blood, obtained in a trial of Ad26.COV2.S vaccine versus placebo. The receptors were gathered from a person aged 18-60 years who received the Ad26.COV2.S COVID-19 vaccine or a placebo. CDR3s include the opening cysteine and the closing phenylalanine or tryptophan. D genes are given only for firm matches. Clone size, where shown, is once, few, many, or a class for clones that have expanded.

CASSLGMNTEAFF	TGTGCCAGCAGCTTGGGCATGAACACTGAAGCTTTCTTT	13	TRBJ1-1	NA	NA	TRBV7-2
CASSLGQANEQFF	TGTGCCAGCTCACTTGGACAGGCCAATGAGCAGTTCTTC	13	TRBJ2-1	NA	TRBD1	TRBV18
CASSQRRRSSYNEQFF	TGCGCCAGCAGCCAACGGCGGAGGAGCTCCTACAATGAGCAGTTCTTC	16	TRBJ2-1	once	NA	TRBV4-3
CASSLARGNEQFF	TGTGCCAGCAGCTTGGCCCGGGGGAATGAGCAGTTCTTC	13	TRBJ2-1	once	NA	TRBV5-8
CASSPGGTSGWSSYNEQFF	TGTGCCAGCAGCCCCGGGGGGACTAGCGGGTGGAGCTCCTACAATGAGCAGTTCTTC	19	TRBJ2-1	NA	TRBD2	TRBV7-9
CASSLGSGARTDTQYF	TGTGCCAGCAGCTTAGGGAGTGGGGCGAGGACAGATACGCAGTATTTT	16	TRBJ2-3	NA	NA	TRBV7-2
CASSLVQDTEAFF	TGTGCCAGCAGCTTGGTACAGGACACTGAAGCTTTCTTT	13	TRBJ1-1	few	NA	TRBV5-4
CASSLRDTPYRPPGRETQYF	TGTGCCAGCAGTCTAAGGGACACTCCCTATAGGCCCCCGGGCCGGGAGACCCAGTACTTC	20	TRBJ2-5	NA	NA	TRBV28
CASSPTRALILATYNEQFF	TGTGCCAGCAGCCCGACGAGGGCCCTGATACTAGCGACCTACAATGAGCAGTTCTTC	19	TRBJ2-1	NA	TRBD2	TRBV11-2
CASSTPAGSGANVLTF	TGTGCCAGCAGCACACCAGCAGGCTCTGGGGCCAACGTCCTGACTTTC	16	TRBJ2-6	once	NA	TRBV6-2/TRBV6-3
CATSRSTANTEAFF	TGTGCCACCAGCAGATCGACAGCCAACACTGAAGCTTTCTTT	14	TRBJ1-1	NA	NA	TRBV15
CATRRGAALARSTDTQYF	TGTGCCACCAGACGGGGAGCGGCCTTGGCACGTAGCACAGATACGCAGTATTTT	18	TRBJ2-3	NA	NA	TRBV15
CASSPTGLGNTGELFF	TGTGCCAGCAGCCCGACGGGACTCGGGAACACCGGGGAGCTGTTTTTT	16	TRBJ2-2	NA	NA	TRBV5-4
CASSPNIGGLTNTEAFF	TGTGCCAGCTCCCCAAATATAGGGGGCCTAACGAACACTGAAGCTTTCTTT	17	TRBJ1-1	NA	TRBD1	TRBV18
CASSVARGTEAFF	TGTGCCAGCAGCGTAGCACGGGGCACTGAAGCTTTCTTT	13	TRBJ1-1	NA	NA	TRBV9
CASSIVDGELFF	TGTGCCAGTAGTATAGTTGACGGGGAGCTGTTTTTT	12	TRBJ2-2	NA	NA	TRBV19
CASSYSGNYGYTF	TGTGCCAGCAGTTACTCAGGAAACTATGGCTACACCTTC	13	TRBJ1-2	NA	NA	TRBV6-5
CASSRLGGRNTEAFF	TGTGCCAGCAGCCGACTTGGGGGGCGGAACACTGAAGCTTTCTTT	15	TRBJ1-1	NA	NA	TRBV7-3
CASSYEGGWYNEQFF	TGTGCCAGCAGTTACGAGGGCGGGTGGTACAATGAGCAGTTCTTC	15	TRBJ2-1	NA	NA	TRBV6-5
CASSHRLAGYQETQYF	TGTGCCAGCAGCCATCGACTAGCGGGGTACCAAGAGACCCAGTACTTC	16	TRBJ2-5	NA	TRBD2	TRBV11-2
CASSPQTGKETQYF	TGTGCCAGCTCACCACAAACCGGGAAAGAGACCCAGTACTTC	14	TRBJ2-5	NA	NA	TRBV18
CASSLQGDYGYTF	TGTGCCAGCAGCCTACAGGGCGACTATGGCTACACCTTC	13	TRBJ1-2	NA	NA	TRBV5-5
CASSFHGGTGTDTQYF	TGTGCCAGCAGTTTTCACGGGGGGACCGGCACAGATACGCAGTATTTT	16	TRBJ2-3	NA	TRBD2	TRBV6-5
CASRRLAGSTDTQYF	TGTGCCAGTAGAAGACTAGCGGGAAGCACAGATACGCAGTATTTT	15	TRBJ2-3	NA	TRBD2	TRBV6-4
CASSRKGGPSNQPQHF	TGTGCCAGCAGCCGGAAGGGGGGGCCTAGCAATCAGCCCCAGCATTTT	16	TRBJ1-5	once	NA	TRBV5-6
CASSQGRNYGYTF	TGTGCCAGCAGCCAAGGTCGGAACTATGGCTACACCTTC	13	TRBJ1-2	NA	NA	TRBV3-1/TRBV3-2
CASSQRLPSDLFDQPQHF	TGCGCCAGCAGCCAAAGGTTACCCTCGGATCTTTTTGATCAGCCCCAGCATTTT	18	TRBJ1-5	NA	NA	TRBV4-1
CASSWGVESPLHF	TGTGCCAGCAGCTGGGGCGTCGAGTCACCCCTCCACTTT	13	TRBJ1-6	NA	NA	TRBV7-2
CASSNYRALAGATGELFF	TGTGCCAGCAGCAATTATAGGGCTCTAGCGGGGGCAACCGGGGAGCTGTTTTTT	18	TRBJ2-2	NA	TRBD2	TRBV11-2
CATSTWERDDEQFF	TGTGCCACCAGCACGTGGGAGCGGGACGATGAGCAGTTCTTC	14	TRBJ2-1	once	TRBD2	TRBV15
CASNPQGPQETQYF	TGTGCCAGCAACCCACAGGGACCCCAAGAGACCCAGTACTTC	14	TRBJ2-5	NA	NA	TRBV3-1/TRBV3-2
CASSYEASGLYNEQFF	TGTGCCAGCAGTTACGAGGCTAGCGGATTATACAATGAGCAGTTCTTC	16	TRBJ2-1	NA	TRBD2	TRBV6-2/TRBV6-3
CAISRAENTGELFF	TGTGCCATCAGTAGGGCAGAGAACACCGGGGAGCTGTTTTTT	14	TRBJ2-2	NA	NA	TRBV10-3
CAWSVLSYGYTF	TGTGCCTGGAGTGTACTGTCCTATGGCTACACCTTC	12	TRBJ1-2	NA	NA	TRBV30
CASSQVRSRGTEAFF	TGTGCCAGCAGCCAAGTTCGGTCCCGGGGCACTGAAGCTTTCTTT	15	TRBJ1-1	NA	NA	TRBV3-1/TRBV3-2
CASRFFSGPAFF	TGTGCCAGCAGATTTTTCTCGGGGCCAGCTTTCTTT	12	TRBJ1-1	NA	NA	TRBV5-6
CASSLPHRGAGGYTF	TGCGCCAGCAGCTTACCCCACAGGGGAGCGGGTGGCTACACCTTC	15	TRBJ1-2	NA	TRBD1	TRBV5-1
CASSQRVGELFF	TGTGCCAGCAGCCAAAGAGTCGGGGAGCTGTTTTTT	12	TRBJ2-2	once	NA	TRBV3-1/TRBV3-2
CASSETGGRSNSYNSPLHF	TGTGCCAGCAGTGAAACAGGGGGACGATCAAACTCCTATAATTCACCCCTCCACTTT	19	TRBJ1-6	few	TRBD1	TRBV2
CASSYLTGLKNIQYF	TGTGCCAGCAGCTACCTTACAGGACTCAAAAACATTCAGTACTTC	15	TRBJ2-4	NA	NA	TRBV11-2